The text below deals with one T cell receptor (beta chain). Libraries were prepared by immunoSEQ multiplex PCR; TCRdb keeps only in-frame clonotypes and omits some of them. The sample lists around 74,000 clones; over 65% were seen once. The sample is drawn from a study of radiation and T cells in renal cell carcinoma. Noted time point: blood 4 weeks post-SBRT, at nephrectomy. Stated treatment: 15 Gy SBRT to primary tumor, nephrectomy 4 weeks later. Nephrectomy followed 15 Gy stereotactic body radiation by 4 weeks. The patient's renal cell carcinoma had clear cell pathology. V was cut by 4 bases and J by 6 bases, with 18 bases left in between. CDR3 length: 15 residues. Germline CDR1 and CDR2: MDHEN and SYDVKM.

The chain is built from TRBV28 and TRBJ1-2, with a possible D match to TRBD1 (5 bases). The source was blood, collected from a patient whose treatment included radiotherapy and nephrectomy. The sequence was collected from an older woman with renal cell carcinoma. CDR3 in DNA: TGTGCCAGCAGTTCATCTCTCTCAGGGAGGGATGGCTACACCTTC. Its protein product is CASSSSLSGRDGYTF.